Here is one T cell receptor beta chain with its context. These data originate in a study of beta chain features in type 1 diabetes. This CDR3 is built from 14 residues. The V gene's germline CDR1 is LNHDA and CDR2 SQIVND (reference sequence). Trimming removed 6 bases from V and 2 bases from J; junction bases left unmatched: 6. Reverse transcribing all isolated RNA meant expressed TCRB transcripts were sequenced. Sequencing used immunoSEQ multiplex PCR; TCRdb keeps in-frame clones, though not all of them. The sample yields under 950,000 clones, 15% to 20% seen once. The chain combines TRBV19 with TRBJ2-7; 8 bases are shared with TRBD1. The sample comprised naive CD4+ T cells from blood. This sequence originates from a woman under 30 in good health. The CDR3 spells CASSDRGRTYEQYF. The CDR3 nucleotides are TGTGCCAGTAGCGACAGGGGTAGGACCTACGAGCAGTACTTC.